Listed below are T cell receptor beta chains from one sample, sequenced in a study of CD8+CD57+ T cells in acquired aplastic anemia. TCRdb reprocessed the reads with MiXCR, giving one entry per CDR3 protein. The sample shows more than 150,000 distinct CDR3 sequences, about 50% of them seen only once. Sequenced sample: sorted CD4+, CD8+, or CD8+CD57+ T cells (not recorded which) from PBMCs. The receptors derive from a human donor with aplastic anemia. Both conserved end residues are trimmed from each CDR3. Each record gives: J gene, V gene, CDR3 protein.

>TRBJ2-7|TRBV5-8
ASSSGQGFYEQY
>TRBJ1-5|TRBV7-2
ASSLGRGQGYNQPQH
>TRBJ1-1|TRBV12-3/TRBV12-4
ASSPLRDTEAF
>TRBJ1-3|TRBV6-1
ASTRNSGNTIY
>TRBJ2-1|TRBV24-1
ATSDSWGVNEQF
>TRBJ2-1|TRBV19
ASSTRARGLGLNEQF
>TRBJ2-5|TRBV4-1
ASPERNRGRTETQY
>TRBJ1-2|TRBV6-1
ASSPWGAGGGYT
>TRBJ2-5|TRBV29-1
SVVGWGETQY
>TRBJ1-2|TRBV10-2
ATSDGANYGYT
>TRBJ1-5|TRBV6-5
ASSYTLPTVSNQPQH
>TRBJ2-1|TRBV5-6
ASSLIGGDEQF
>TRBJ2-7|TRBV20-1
SATGTALEQY